A single sample is the source of the 11 T cell receptor beta chains below, sequenced in a study of low-dose radiotherapy and immunotherapy resistance in tumors. cDNA synthesis used a TRAV/TRBV-specific primer set for both chains. A roughly 20-cycle PCR with a constant-region primer and V-primer adapter amplified TCRs. TCRdb called the reads again in MiXCR, with one record for every CDR3 protein. The sample includes 55,000 to 70,000 distinct CDR3 sequences, about 25% of them seen just once. Time point described: before trial treatment. The starting material was PBMCs, obtained before treatment. Every receptor here comes from a male donor with prostate cancer.

This clonotype was seen at least ten times. The J gene is TRBJ2-1, the V gene TRBV7-9; possible D gene TRBD2, 5 bases. The CDR3 has 13 residues. Per the germline V gene, CDR1 is SEHNR and CDR2 is FQNEAQ (reference sequence). The ends were cut back, 6 bases at V and 7 bases at J, with 13 bases in the middle. The CDR3 is CASRAESGNEQFF. The CDR3 DNA is TGTGCCAGCAGGGCCGAAAGCGGTAATGAGCAGTTCTTC.

This clonotype was picked up many times. This chain uses TRBV5-6 with TRBJ1-3; 7 bases map to TRBD1. After removal of 4 bases from V and 2 bases from J, the junction contained 3 bases not matched to a gene. CDR3 length: 14 amino acids. Germline CDR1 and CDR2: SGHDT and YYEEEE. CDR3 sequence reads: CASSQQGPGNTIYF. In DNA, the CDR3 is TGTGCCAGCAGCCAACAGGGGCCTGGAAACACCATATATTTT. Full variable domain (rest looked up from reference TRBV5-6 and TRBJ1-3): DAGVTQSPTHLIKTRGQQVTLRCSPKSGHDTVSWYQQALGQGPQFIFQYYEEEERQRGNFPDRFSGHQFPNYSSELNVNALLLGDSALYLCASSQQGPGNTIYFGEGSWLTVV.

The table lists this clonotype with many counts. J is TRBJ1-1 and V is TRBV9; possible D gene TRBD1, 5 bases. The CDR3 extends over 15 amino acids. In germline, CDR1 is SGDLS, CDR2 YYNGEE. V was pared by 2 bases and J by 3 bases, with 14 bases between. The CDR3 coding sequence is TGTGCCAGCAGCGTGGGCGGGGGGGGACACACTGAAGCTTTCTTT. Protein product: CASSVGGGGHTEAFF.

This chain connects TRBV29-1 to TRBJ2-7, with TRBD2 matching over 9 bases. Germline lookup yields CDR1 SQVTM and CDR2 ANQGSEA. V lost 0 bases, J lost 5 bases, and 14 bases stayed unmatched. The CDR3 extends over 17 amino acids. CDR3 sequence reads: CSVEDRVSGSIWDEQYF. The CDR3 coding sequence is TGCAGCGTTGAAGATCGGGTTAGCGGGAGTATTTGGGACGAGCAGTACTTC.

Only a few counts were recorded for this clonotype. The V call is TRBV2, the J call TRBJ2-3, with a tentative D call TRBD2 (6 bases). The CDR3 extends over 13 amino acids. Germline values: CDR1 SNHLY, CDR2 FYNNEI. With 4 bases removed from V and 6 bases from J, the gap between germline ends came to 11 bases. DNA of the CDR3: TGTGCCAGCAGTGGCGGAGGGCAGGATACGCAGTATTTT. It specifies CASSGGGQDTQYF.

Many counts were recorded for this clonotype. The chain links TRBV5-1 to TRBJ2-7, with 8 nucleotides matching TRBD1. The CDR3 sequence is 15 residues long. Trimming removed 4 bases from V and 6 bases from J; junction bases left unmatched: 12. Looked up from germline, CDR1 is SGHRS and CDR2 is YFSETQ. The CDR3 here is CASSRLDRGEGEQYF. CDR3 coding DNA: TGCGCCAGCAGCCGCCTAGACAGGGGCGAAGGCGAGCAGTACTTC.

This clonotype was observed a single time. A far bigger clonotype differs at one base, so this is likely a read error. The rearrangement uses TRBV13 and TRBJ2-1; D possibly corresponds to TRBD2 (5 bases). Germline CDR1 is PRHDT and CDR2 is FYEKMQ (reference sequence). V was trimmed by 6 bases and J by 9 bases, leaving 21 bases between them. CDR3 length equals 15 residues. The DNA for the CDR3 is TGTGCCAGCAGTGAATCGCTTGGGAGAATGGTTGAGCAGTTCTTC. It encodes CASSESLGRMVEQFF.

This clonotype occurred many times. The CDR3 region is CASSSNSYEQYF. The CDR3 bases are TGCGCCAGCAGCTCAAACTCCTACGAGCAGTACTTC. The chain joins TRBV5-1 to TRBJ2-7; D is unresolved. V lost 3 bases, J lost 0 bases, and 4 bases lay in between. The CDR3 is 12 amino acids. Germline loops: CDR1 SGHRS, CDR2 YFSETQ.

This clonotype was seen ten or more times. The chain uses TRBV6-1 and TRBJ2-5; possibly TRBD1 or TRBD2 for D (6 bases each). The CDR3 consists of 17 residues. Trimming removed 7 bases from V and 5 bases from J, with 26 bases in between. CDR1 MNHNS and CDR2 SASEGT come from the germline V gene. CDR3 amino acids: CASKPGGRWGAGETQYF. The CDR3 DNA sequence: TGTGCCAGCAAACCCGGGGGCCGGTGGGGGGCCGGGGAGACCCAGTACTTC.

This clonotype has a count of ten or more. This chain joins TRBV7-9 and TRBJ2-7; D may be TRBD1 (5 bases). Germline V gene data show CDR1 as SEHNR and CDR2 as FQNEAQ (reference sequence). The V and J ends lost 4 bases and 6 bases respectively, with 16 bases between them. This CDR3 comprises 14 residues. CDR3 bases: TGTGCCAGCAGCTCTCTTCGGACATGGCCCGAGCAGTACTTC. Translating gives CASSSLRTWPEQYF. The full variable domain, in which reference TRBV7-9 and TRBJ2-7 provide the parts outside the CDR3, is DTGVSQNPRHKITKRGQNVTFRCDPISEHNRLYWYRQTLGQGPEFLTYFQNEAQLEKSRLLSDRFSAERPKGSFSTLEIQRTEQGDSAMYLCASSSLRTWPEQYFGPGTRLTVT.

V and J are TRBV6-1 and TRBJ2-7; no definite D call. The CDR3 has 15 residues. V was pared by 5 bases and J by 6 bases, with 20 bases between. CDR1 and CDR2 (germline): MNHNS, SASEGT. The CDR3 sequence: CASSPRNLDLREQYF. Written as DNA, the CDR3 is TGTGCCAGCAGTCCCCGCAACCTGGACCTCCGCGAGCAGTACTTC.